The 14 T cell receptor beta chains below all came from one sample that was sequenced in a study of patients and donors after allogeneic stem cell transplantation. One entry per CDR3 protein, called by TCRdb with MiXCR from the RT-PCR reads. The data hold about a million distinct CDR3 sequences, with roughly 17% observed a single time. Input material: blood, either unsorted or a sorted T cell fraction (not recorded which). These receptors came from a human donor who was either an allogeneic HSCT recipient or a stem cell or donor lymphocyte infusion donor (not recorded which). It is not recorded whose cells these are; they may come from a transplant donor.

The DNA for the CDR3 is TGTGCCAGCAGGGGACTAGCGGTCGACAATGAGCAGTTCTTC. Translation gives CASRGLAVDNEQFF. The chain carries TRBV5-6 and TRBJ2-1; 11 bases align to TRBD2. Germline CDR1 is SGHDT and CDR2 is YYEEEE. V was clipped by 5 bases and J by 5 bases; unmatched bases: 3. The CDR3 sequence is 14 residues long.

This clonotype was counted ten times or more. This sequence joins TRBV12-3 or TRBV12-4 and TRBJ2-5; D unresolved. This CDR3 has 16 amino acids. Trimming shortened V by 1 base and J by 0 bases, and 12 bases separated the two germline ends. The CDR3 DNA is TGTGCCAGCAGTTTAGGAACTCTGGGGTACCAAGAGACCCAGTACTTC. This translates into CASSLGTLGYQETQYF.

CDR3 residues: CAISGDYQETQYF. The CDR3 region has the DNA TGTGCCATCAGTGGGGACTACCAAGAGACCCAGTACTTC. The V call is TRBV10-3, the J call TRBJ2-5; D possibly corresponds to TRBD2 (6 bases). The CDR3 has 13 amino acids. Germline CDR1 is ENHRY and CDR2 is SYGVKD. The ends were cut back, 4 bases at V and 0 bases at J, with 6 bases in the middle.

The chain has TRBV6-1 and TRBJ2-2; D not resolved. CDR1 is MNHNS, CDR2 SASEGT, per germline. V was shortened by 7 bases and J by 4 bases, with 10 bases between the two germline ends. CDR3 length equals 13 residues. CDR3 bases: TGTGCCAGCACCCGCACGCGCACCGGGGAGCTGTTTTTT. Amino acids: CASTRTRTGELFF.

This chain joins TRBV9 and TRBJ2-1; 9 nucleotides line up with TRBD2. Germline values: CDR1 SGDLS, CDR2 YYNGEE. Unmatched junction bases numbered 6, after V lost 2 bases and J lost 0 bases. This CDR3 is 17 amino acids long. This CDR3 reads CASSVLSGSGSYNEQFF. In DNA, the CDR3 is TGTGCCAGCAGCGTGCTTAGCGGGAGTGGCTCCTACAATGAGCAGTTCTTC.

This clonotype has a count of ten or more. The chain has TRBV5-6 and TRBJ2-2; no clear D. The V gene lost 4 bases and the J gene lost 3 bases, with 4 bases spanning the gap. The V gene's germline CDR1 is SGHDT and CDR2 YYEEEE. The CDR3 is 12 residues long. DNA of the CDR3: TGTGCCAGCAGCGACCACACCGGGGAGCTGTTTTTT. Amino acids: CASSDHTGELFF.

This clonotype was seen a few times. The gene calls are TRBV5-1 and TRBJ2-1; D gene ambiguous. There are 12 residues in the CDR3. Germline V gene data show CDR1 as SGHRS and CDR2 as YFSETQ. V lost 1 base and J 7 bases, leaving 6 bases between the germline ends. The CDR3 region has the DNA TGCGCCAGCAGCTTGAATAGGAATGAGCAGTTCTTC. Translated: CASSLNRNEQFF.

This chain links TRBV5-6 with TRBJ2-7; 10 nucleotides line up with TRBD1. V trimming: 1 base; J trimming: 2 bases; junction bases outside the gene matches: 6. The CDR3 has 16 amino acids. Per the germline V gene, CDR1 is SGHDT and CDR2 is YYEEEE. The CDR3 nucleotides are TGTGCCAGCAGCTTGTGGGGGACAGGGGCGGCCTACGAGCAGTACTTC. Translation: CASSLWGTGAAYEQYF.

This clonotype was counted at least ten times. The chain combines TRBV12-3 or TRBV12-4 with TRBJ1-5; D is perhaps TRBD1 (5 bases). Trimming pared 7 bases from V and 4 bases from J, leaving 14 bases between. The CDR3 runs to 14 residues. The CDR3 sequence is CASTQGGWNQPQHF. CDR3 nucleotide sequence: TGTGCCAGCACCCAGGGAGGCTGGAATCAGCCCCAGCATTTT.

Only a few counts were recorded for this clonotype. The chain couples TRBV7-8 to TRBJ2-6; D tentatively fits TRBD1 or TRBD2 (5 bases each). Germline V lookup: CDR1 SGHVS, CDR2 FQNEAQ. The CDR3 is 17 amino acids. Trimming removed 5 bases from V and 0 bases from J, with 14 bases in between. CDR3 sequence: CASSPWDGLSGANVLTF. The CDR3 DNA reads TGTGCCAGCAGCCCTTGGGACGGACTCTCTGGGGCCAACGTCCTGACTTTC.

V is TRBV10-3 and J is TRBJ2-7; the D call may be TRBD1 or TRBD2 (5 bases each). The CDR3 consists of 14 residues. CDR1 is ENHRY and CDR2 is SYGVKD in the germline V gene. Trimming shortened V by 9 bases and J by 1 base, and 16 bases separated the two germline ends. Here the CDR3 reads CAITPGPPSYEQYF. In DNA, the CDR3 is TGTGCCATAACACCGGGACCGCCGTCCTACGAGCAGTACTTC.

The CDR3 region is CASSLLAGRTYNEQFF. CDR3 DNA: TGTGCCAGCAGTTTATTGGCCGGAAGAACCTACAATGAGCAGTTCTTC. V and J are TRBV27 and TRBJ2-1; D is undetermined. V was trimmed by 1 base and J by 2 bases, leaving 12 bases between them. The CDR3 runs to 16 residues. The V gene's germline CDR1 is MNHEY and CDR2 SMNVEV (reference sequence).

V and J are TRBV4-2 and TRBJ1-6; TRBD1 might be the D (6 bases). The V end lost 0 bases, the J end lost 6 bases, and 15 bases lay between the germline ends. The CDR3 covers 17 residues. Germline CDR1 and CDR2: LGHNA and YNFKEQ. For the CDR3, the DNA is TGTGCCAGCAGCCAAGAGAATGTGGGGGCCTTTAATTCACCCCTCCACTTT. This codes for CASSQENVGAFNSPLHF.

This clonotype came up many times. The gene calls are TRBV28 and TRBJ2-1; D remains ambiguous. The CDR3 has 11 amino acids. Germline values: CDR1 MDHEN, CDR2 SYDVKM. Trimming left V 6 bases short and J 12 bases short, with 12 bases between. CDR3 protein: CASRRGTWQFF. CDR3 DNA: TGTGCCAGCAGGCGCGGTACCTGGCAGTTCTTC. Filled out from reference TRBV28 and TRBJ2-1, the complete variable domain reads DVKVTQSSRYLVKRTGEKVFLECVQDMDHENMFWYRQDPGLGLRLIYFSYDVKMKEKGDIPEGYSVSREKKERFSLILESASTNQTSMYLCASRRGTWQFFGPGTRLTVL.